The following is a T cell receptor beta chain sequence with its context. Germline CDR1 reads MNHEY; CDR2 reads SVGAGI. CDR3 length: 15 residues. With V trimmed by 7 bases and J by 3 bases, 9 bases remained unmatched. Clinical history reported by participants formed the basis on which cohorts were assigned. These data belong to a study of blood T cell repertoires in COVID-19. As processed by the authors: Estimation of nucleated cell counts was performed using reference gene primer amplification. The repertoire was sequenced with immunoSEQ multiplex PCR; TCRdb's copy has only in-frame clones and lacks some. V and J calls plus clone size are reproduced from that table; the DNA served to infer D and trimming. The data contain roughly 400,000 clones, approximately 91% of them singletons.

The receptor was derived from a woman aged 40 to 50 with acute COVID-19. The sample taken for sequencing was PBMCs or T cells enriched from blood (not recorded which). The chain combines TRBV6-5 with TRBJ1-2, with 9 bases lining up with TRBD1. The CDR3 sequence: CASIKGTGFHYGYTF. CDR3 DNA: TGTGCCAGCATAAAGGGGACAGGGTTTCACTATGGCTACACCTTC.